The 27 T cell receptor beta chains below come from one sample, sequenced in a study of cytomegalovirus exposure and HLA in healthy donors. PCR involved 60 Vbeta and 13 Jbeta primers. Only in-frame clones appear in the TCRdb table, and some are missing; sequencing was by immunoSEQ multiplex PCR. The data hold some 120,000 clones, with roughly four fifths observed a single time. The material sequenced was PBMCs. These receptors originate from a woman aged 40-49 years in good health and CMV-seropositive.

CDR3 sequence: CASSYSRQGAFQPQHF. The CDR3 DNA sequence: TGTGCCAGCAGTTATTCCAGACAGGGGGCTTTTCAGCCCCAGCATTTT. The chain is built from TRBV6-5 and TRBJ1-5; TRBD1 aligns across 10 bases. The CDR3 is 16 residues long. The ends lost 3 bases at V and 6 bases at J; junction bases unmatched: 8. The germline gives CDR1 MNHEY, CDR2 SVGAGI.

The V and J genes are TRBV4-3 and TRBJ2-1; the match to TRBD2 covers 14 bases. The CDR3 is made up of 16 amino acids. Trimming took 0 bases from V and 7 from J; bases not matched to a gene: 2. The V gene's germline CDR1 is LGHNA and CDR2 YSLEER. The CDR3 bases are TGCGCCAGCAGCCAAGATGGACTAGCGGGAGGAAATGAGCAGTTCTTC. Translation gives CASSQDGLAGGNEQFF.

This clone appeared many times. The CDR3 loop is CASSFRTDEGEQYF. DNA of the CDR3: TGTGCCAGCAGCTTCAGGACTGACGAGGGCGAGCAGTACTTC. The chain links TRBV7-2 to TRBJ2-7, with D maybe TRBD2 (5 bases). CDR1 and CDR2 from the germline V gene are SGHTA and FQGNSA. Trimming took off 3 bases at V and 6 bases at J, with 15 bases between the two ends. The CDR3 spans 14 residues. Full variable domain (outside the CDR3, taken from reference TRBV7-2 and TRBJ2-7): GAGVSQSPSNKVTEKGKDVELRCDPISGHTALYWYRQSLGQGLEFLIYFQGNSAPDKSGLPSDRFSAERTGGSVSTLTIQRTQQEDSAVYLCASSFRTDEGEQYFGPGTRLTVT.

This sequence joins TRBV19 and TRBJ1-2, with TRBD1 matching 7 bases. The V and J ends lost 5 bases and 8 bases, in that order; junction bases with no gene match: 5. The CDR3 totals 12 residues. Germline values: CDR1 LNHDA, CDR2 SQIVND (reference sequence). The chain's CDR3 is CASSAQGSGYTF. DNA of the CDR3: TGTGCCAGTAGTGCACAGGGGAGCGGCTACACCTTC.

DNA of the CDR3: TGCGCCAGCAGCTTCTCCTCTTCCTACAATGAGCAGTTCTTC. Protein sequence: CASSFSSSYNEQFF. The gene calls are TRBV5-1 and TRBJ2-1; D remains ambiguous. The length of the CDR3 is 14 residues. V lost 2 bases to trimming and J lost 1 base, with 7 bases between them. Germline V gene sequence: CDR1 SGHRS, CDR2 YFSETQ.

The rearrangement uses TRBV9 and TRBJ2-1; TRBD2 matches at 11 bases. The CDR3 consists of 16 residues. Germline values: CDR1 SGDLS, CDR2 YYNGEE. V was clipped by 3 bases and J by 7 bases; unmatched bases: 9. The CDR3 nucleotides read TGTGCCAGCAGCGCGAGGATACTAGCGGGAGTTAATGAGCAGTTCTTC. Translation gives CASSARILAGVNEQFF.

The chain links TRBV5-4 to TRBJ2-5, with D maybe TRBD1 (5 bases). The J call may be wrong; the DNA end is better matched by TRBJ2-7. Looked up from germline, CDR1 is SGHNT and CDR2 is YYREEE (reference sequence). This CDR3 contains 14 residues. This chain's CDR3 is CASSLDRNSYEQYF. The CDR3 DNA reads as TGTGCCAGCAGCTTGGACAGGAACTCCTACGAGCAGTACTTC.

The gene calls are TRBV5-1 and TRBJ1-4; 10 nucleotides match TRBD1. V gave up 4 bases and J gave up 3 bases; unmatched junction bases: 6. Germline V gene lookup returns CDR1 SGHRS and CDR2 YFSETQ. The CDR3 consists of 16 residues. CDR3 coding DNA: TGCGCCAGCAGCACCGGACAGGGGGGCGCTAATGAAAAACTGTTTTTT. Residues: CASSTGQGGANEKLFF. The variable domain in full, completed from reference TRBV5-1 and TRBJ1-4, reads KAGVTQTPRYLIKTRGQQVTLSCSPISGHRSVSWYQQTPGQGLQFLFEYFSETQRNKGNFPGRFSGRQFSNSRSEMNVSTLELGDSALYLCASSTGQGGANEKLFFGSGTQLSVL.

The chain uses TRBV10-3 and TRBJ2-1, with 11 bases that match TRBD2. V shed 4 bases, J shed 8 bases, and the junction held 22 bases outside the gene matches. The germline CDR1 and CDR2 sequences are ENHRY and SYGVKD. This CDR3 spans 20 amino acids. DNA of the CDR3: TGTGCCATCAGTGGGGAAGGACAGCCAAGTACTAGCGGGAGACTGTATGAGCAGTTCTTC. This translates into CAISGEGQPSTSGRLYEQFF.

The chain recombines TRBV27 with TRBJ1-1, with 8 bases fitting TRBD1. With V trimmed by 5 bases and J by 6 bases, 8 bases remained unmatched. Germline V gives CDR1 MNHEY, CDR2 SMNVEV (reference sequence). The CDR3 consists of 14 residues. The CDR3 reads CASSQGQGLAEAFF. CDR3 DNA sequence: TGTGCCAGCAGTCAAGGACAGGGTTTGGCTGAAGCTTTCTTT.

This clone has a handful of counts. This chain connects TRBV29-1 to TRBJ2-7, with 8 positions matching TRBD1. Germline V gives CDR1 SQVTM, CDR2 ANQGSEA. Unmatched junction bases numbered 9, after V lost 6 bases and J lost 5 bases. The CDR3 has 13 residues. CDR3 loop: CSVSGQGANEQYF. The DNA of the CDR3 is TGCAGCGTGAGCGGGCAGGGGGCCAACGAGCAGTACTTC.

The chain has TRBV11-2 and TRBJ2-3; 10 nucleotides match TRBD2. Germline-derived CDR1 and CDR2 are SGHAT and FQNNGV. The CDR3 sequence is 17 residues long. The junction had 6 bases not matched to a gene; V was cut back by 1 base and J by 2 bases. The CDR3 bases are TGTGCCAGCAGCTTAGTTTCCAGCGGGAGGGCCACAGATACGCAGTATTTT. Translated: CASSLVSSGRATDTQYF.

As DNA, the CDR3 is TGTGCCAGCAGTGAGGGCCCTTACACCGGGGAGCTGTTTTTT. Its protein product is CASSEGPYTGELFF. The rearrangement links TRBV6-1 to TRBJ2-2; no clear D gene. Germline CDR1 and CDR2: MNHNS and SASEGT. The CDR3 is made up of 14 amino acids. Trimming stripped 3 bases from V and 3 bases from J, with 8 bases between.

This chain connects TRBV30 to TRBJ1-2, with D perhaps TRBD1 (5 bases). CDR3 length equals 11 residues. Germline CDR1 is GTSNPN and CDR2 is SVGIG (reference sequence). The ends were cut back, 2 bases at V and 8 bases at J, with 9 bases in the middle. This CDR3 is CAWSPGRGYTF. The CDR3 DNA sequence: TGTGCCTGGAGTCCAGGGCGGGGCTACACCTTC. Together with reference TRBV30 and TRBJ1-2, the CDR3 gives the full variable domain: SQTIHQWPATLVQPVGSPLSLECTVEGTSNPNLYWYRQAAGRGLQLLFYSVGIGQISSEVPQNLSASRPQDRQFILSSKKLLLSDSGFYLCAWSPGRGYTFGSGTRLTVV.

V is TRBV5-1 and J is TRBJ2-5; 8 bases are shared with TRBD2. Germline V gene data show CDR1 as SGHRS and CDR2 as YFSETQ. V lost 0 bases, J lost 5 bases, and 9 bases stayed unmatched. The CDR3 covers 16 residues. The CDR3 reads CASSLGPAGDRETQYF. DNA of the CDR3: TGCGCCAGCAGCTTGGGGCCAGCGGGAGATCGGGAGACCCAGTACTTC.

The J gene is TRBJ1-5, the V gene TRBV28, with 7 bases identical to TRBD1. This CDR3 spans 15 amino acids. Germline V gene sequence: CDR1 MDHEN, CDR2 SYDVKM. V shed 2 bases, J shed 6 bases, and the junction held 7 bases outside the gene matches. CDR3 region: CASSLEEGAGQPQHF. In nucleotides, the CDR3 is TGTGCCAGCAGTTTAGAGGAGGGGGCAGGTCAGCCCCAGCATTTT.

The gene calls are TRBV4-2 and TRBJ2-3; TRBD2 might be the D (5 bases). CDR1 is LGHNA, CDR2 YNFKEQ, per germline. The CDR3 runs 19 residues. V lost 0 bases to trimming and J lost 0 bases, with 19 bases between them. The CDR3 sequence is CASSQDVVRLPTSTDTQYF. The CDR3 bases are TGTGCCAGCAGCCAAGATGTCGTCCGACTACCTACTAGCACAGATACGCAGTATTTT.

The chain recombines TRBV14 with TRBJ1-1; D call uncertain. Trimming stripped 3 bases from V and 5 bases from J, with 13 bases between. The CDR3 spans 14 residues. CDR1 and CDR2 (germline): SGHDN, FVKESK. This chain's CDR3 is CASSQGLSVTEAFF. The CDR3 nucleotides read TGTGCCAGCAGCCAGGGCCTGAGTGTAACTGAAGCTTTCTTT. Full variable domain (outside the CDR3, taken from reference TRBV14 and TRBJ1-1): EAGVTQFPSHSVIEKGQTVTLRCDPISGHDNLYWYRRVMGKEIKFLLHFVKESKQDESGMPNNRFLAERTGGTYSTLKVQPAELEDSGVYFCASSQGLSVTEAFFGQGTRLTVV.

In its sample, this clone was seen once. This CDR3 is CASSPHDRDQPQHF. CDR3 DNA sequence: TGTGCCAGCAGCCCCCATGACAGGGATCAGCCCCAGCATTTT. The chain is built from TRBV11-2 and TRBJ1-5; 7 bases are a match to TRBD1. The germline V gene encodes CDR1 SGHAT and CDR2 FQNNGV. The CDR3 totals 14 residues. The trim removed 5 bases at V and 5 bases at J, leaving 6 bases unmatched.

V usage is TRBV18 and J usage is TRBJ2-6, with unresolved D. V lost 0 bases and J lost 0, with 6 bases in between. Germline CDR1 KGHSH, CDR2 LQKENI. This CDR3 has 16 residues. DNA of the CDR3: TGTGCCAGCTCACCACCGGGCCTCTCTGGGGCCAACGTCCTGACTTTC. This codes for CASSPPGLSGANVLTF.

CDR3 coding DNA: TGTGCCAGTGGACAGGGGGCTAGTTCCGAGACCCAGTACTTC. Translation: CASGQGASSETQYF. V usage is TRBV19 and J usage is TRBJ2-5; 11 bases are a match to TRBD1. CDR1 LNHDA and CDR2 SQIVND come from the germline V gene (reference sequence). CDR3 length equals 14 residues. Germline trimming cut 8 bases from V and 5 bases from J; bases unmatched to any gene: 7.

The chain joins TRBV28 to TRBJ2-7; TRBD1 matches at 9 bases. The CDR3 runs to 16 residues. The V segment lost 5 bases and the J segment 0 bases; nucleotides outside the gene matches: 8. Germline V gene sequence: CDR1 MDHEN, CDR2 SYDVKM. The chain's CDR3 is CASSTNDRGISYEQYF. The CDR3 nucleotides are TGTGCCAGCAGTACTAACGACAGGGGGATCTCCTACGAGCAGTACTTC.

CDR3 DNA sequence: TGTGCCAGCAGCTTAGCGCTTGTTAGCGGGAGAAGTAATGAGCAGTTCTTC. Translating it yields CASSLALVSGRSNEQFF. The chain combines TRBV7-9 with TRBJ2-1; 9 nucleotides align to TRBD2. The germline V gene has CDR1 SEHNR and CDR2 FQNEAQ (reference sequence). The CDR3 consists of 17 residues. V lost 0 bases to trimming and J lost 7 bases; unmatched junction nucleotides: 10.

V is TRBV6-1 and J is TRBJ1-4; weak D call: TRBD1 (5 bases). Germline CDR1 reads MNHNS; CDR2 reads SASEGT. Trimming took 6 bases from V and 6 from J, leaving 17 bases between them. The CDR3 has 15 amino acids. CDR3 sequence reads: CASRGSGTGDEKLFF. In DNA form, the CDR3 reads TGTGCCAGCAGAGGGTCCGGGACGGGGGATGAAAAACTGTTTTTT.

The chain links TRBV9 to TRBJ1-3; perhaps TRBD1 as D (5 bases). Trimming shortened V by 2 bases and J by 4 bases, and 13 bases separated the two germline ends. In germline, CDR1 is SGDLS, CDR2 YYNGEE. This CDR3 spans 15 amino acids. The chain's CDR3 is CASSVRDWEGNTIYF. In DNA, the CDR3 is TGTGCCAGCAGCGTCAGGGATTGGGAAGGAAACACCATATATTTT.

The J gene is TRBJ2-1, the V gene TRBV7-5; TRBD1, the D gene given by the table, was not confirmed from the DNA. TRBV7-5 is a known pseudogene. This CDR3 has 13 amino acids. This chain's CDR3 is CVRSPEGANEQFF. The CDR3 DNA reads as TGTGTCAGAAGCCCTGAGGGGGCCAATGAGCAGTTCTTC.

The gene calls are TRBV7-8 and TRBJ2-1; TRBD2 aligns across 7 bases. V shed 3 bases and J 6 bases; nucleotides not matched to a gene: 17. This CDR3 spans 18 amino acids. CDR1 is SGHVS and CDR2 is FQNEAQ in the germline V gene. CDR3 coding DNA: TGTGCCAGCAGCTTCCCATTATGGAGAGGGAGGGCAGTCAATGAGCAGTTCTTC. Protein sequence: CASSFPLWRGRAVNEQFF.